This T cell receptor (beta chain) was found in a study of T-cell memory formation after mild COVID-19. Study as a whole: TCR clusters were mostly confined to one donor each.

Germline CDR1 GTSNPN, CDR2 SVGIG (reference sequence). The CDR3 extends over 14 amino acids. V gave up 0 bases and J gave up 1 base, with 10 bases separating them. As to this clonotype: No antigen is known for it.

Libraries for TCRalpha and TCRbeta carried sample barcodes and unique molecular identifiers via 5'RACE. TCRdb recomputed calls from the 5' RACE reads with MiXCR, one row per CDR3 protein. The sample carries around 420,000 distinct CDR3 sequences, around 24% recorded once. Study-level results: The authors left the SARS-CoV-2 specificity of second-wave clones peaking on day 37 unconfirmed.

The receptor comes from an adult woman who had mild COVID-19 (a few samples of this study predate the infection). Cell type and time point are not known. The material sequenced was PBMCs or a T cell subset sorted from them (not recorded which). V usage is TRBV30 and J usage is TRBJ2-7; possibly TRBD1 for D (6 bases). The CDR3 nucleotides read TGTGCCTGGAGTGTGGAAGGGGGTTCCTACGAGCAGTACTTC. It is translated as CAWSVEGGSYEQYF.